Only a few counts were recorded for the clone carrying this T cell receptor (beta chain). Its target is not known. The data belong to a study of T-cell memory formation after mild COVID-19. Overall study results and limits: Day 15 to 85 contracting clones showed balanced CD4/CD8; later expanders leaned CD4+.

One entry per CDR3 protein, called by TCRdb with MiXCR from the 5' RACE reads. This sample yields around 400,000 distinct CDR3 sequences, of which approximately 24% are seen a single time; about 8.7% belongs to the top ten. Per germline, CDR1 KGHDR and CDR2 SFDVKD. The CDR3 consists of 13 residues. With 4 bases removed from V and 6 bases from J, the gap between germline ends came to 11 bases. The sample was PBMCs or a T cell subset sorted from them (not recorded which). The genes are TRBV24-1 and TRBJ1-1; D is ambiguous. The clonotype originates from an adult woman who had mild COVID-19 (a few samples of this study predate the infection). Cell type and time point are not known. The CDR3 sequence is CATSDPGRAEAFF. In nucleotides, the CDR3 is TGTGCCACCAGTGACCCCGGACGAGCTGAAGCTTTCTTT.